Below are 7 T cell receptor beta chains sequenced from a single sample in a study of blood T cell repertoires in COVID-19. Profiling relied on immunoSEQ multiplex PCR, and the TCRdb table lists in-frame clones only, not all of them. The table includes approximately 230,000 clones, about 89% detected once. What was sequenced was PBMCs or T cells enriched from blood (not recorded which). The receptors originated from a woman in her 30s who had recovered from COVID-19.

Remarks on this clone: This specimen includes other DNA sequences encoding the same CDR3. The V and J genes are TRBV19 and TRBJ1-1; D is ambiguous. Trimming shortened V by 3 bases and J by 2 bases, and 7 bases separated the two germline ends. From germline, CDR1 is LNHDA and CDR2 SQIVND (reference sequence). This CDR3 comprises 13 residues. The CDR3 coding sequence is TGTGCCAGTAGTATTTCGGGTAACACTGAAGCTTTCTTT. Its protein product is CASSISGNTEAFF.

This clone has more than one count but fewer than ten. The chain recombines TRBV15 with TRBJ1-4; no clear D gene. Trimming took off 4 bases at V and 0 bases at J, with 12 bases between the two ends. Germline V gives CDR1 LNHNV, CDR2 YYDKDF (reference sequence). The CDR3 contains 16 residues. CDR3 coding DNA: TGTGCCACCAGCAAGAGCCCACGTGCAACTAATGAAAAACTGTTTTTT. This sequence encodes CATSKSPRATNEKLFF.

The chain uses TRBV3-1 (or the pseudogene TRBV3-2) and TRBJ1-1, with 9 nucleotides matching TRBD1. V dropped 8 bases and J dropped 0; count of bases not matched to a gene: 4. This CDR3 spans 14 amino acids. Germline loops: CDR1 LGHDT, CDR2 YNNKEL (reference sequence). Here the CDR3 reads CASRTGAVNTEAFF. CDR3 nucleotide sequence: TGTGCCAGCCGGACAGGGGCAGTGAACACTGAAGCTTTCTTT.

The chain employs TRBV5-1 and TRBJ2-1; TRBD2 matches at 7 bases. The CDR3 has 16 residues. The ends lost 3 bases at V and 6 bases at J; junction bases unmatched: 12. The germline CDR1 and CDR2 sequences are SGHRS and YFSETQ. CDR3 sequence (DNA): TGCGCCAGCAGCTCCACCTGGACTAGTGCCCGCAATGAGCAGTTCTTC. It encodes CASSSTWTSARNEQFF.

This clone was observed a few times. This chain uses TRBV3-1 (or the pseudogene TRBV3-2) with TRBJ1-4, with D uncertain. V lost 0 bases and J lost 11, with 10 bases in between. Germline CDR1 and CDR2: LGHDT and YNNKEL (reference sequence). The CDR3 has 13 amino acids. This chain's CDR3 is CASSQDAGRKLFF. DNA of the CDR3: TGTGCCAGCAGCCAAGATGCGGGGAGGAAACTGTTTTTT.

The CDR3 is CASSRGGQTQYF. In DNA, the CDR3 is TGTGCCAGCAGCCGAGGAGGCCAGACCCAGTACTTC. This rearrangement joins TRBV3-1 (or the pseudogene TRBV3-2) to TRBJ2-5; tentatively, D is TRBD2 (5 bases). The V gene lost 4 bases and the J gene lost 6 bases, with 9 bases spanning the gap. CDR1 and CDR2 from the germline V gene are LGHDT and YNNKEL (reference sequence). This CDR3 spans 12 amino acids.

The rearrangement links TRBV12-3 or TRBV12-4 to TRBJ1-2; 10 bases are a match to TRBD1. This CDR3 region has 13 residues. Trimming cost V 6 bases and J 6 bases; bases outside gene matches: 4. In DNA, the CDR3 is TGTGCCAGCAGGGGGGGACAGGGGAATGGCTACACCTTC. It translates to CASRGGQGNGYTF.